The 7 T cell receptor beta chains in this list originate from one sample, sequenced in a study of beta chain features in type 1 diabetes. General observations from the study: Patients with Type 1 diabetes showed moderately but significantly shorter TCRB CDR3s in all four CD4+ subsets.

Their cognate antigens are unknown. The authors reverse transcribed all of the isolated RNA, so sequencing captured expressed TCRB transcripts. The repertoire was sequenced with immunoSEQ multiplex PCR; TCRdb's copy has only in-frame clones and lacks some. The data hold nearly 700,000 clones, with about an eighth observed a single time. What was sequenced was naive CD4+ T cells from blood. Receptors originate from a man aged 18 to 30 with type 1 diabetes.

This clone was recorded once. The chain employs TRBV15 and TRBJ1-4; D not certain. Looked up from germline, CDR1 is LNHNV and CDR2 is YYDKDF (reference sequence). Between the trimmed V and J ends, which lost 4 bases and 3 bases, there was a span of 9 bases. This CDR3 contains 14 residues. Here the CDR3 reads CATSKRIANEKLFF. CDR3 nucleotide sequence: TGTGCCACCAGCAAAAGGATAGCTAATGAAAAACTGTTTTTT.

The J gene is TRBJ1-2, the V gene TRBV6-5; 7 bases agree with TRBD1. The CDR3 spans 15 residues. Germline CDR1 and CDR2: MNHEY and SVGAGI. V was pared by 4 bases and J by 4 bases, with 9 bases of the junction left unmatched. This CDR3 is CASSSGQWNLYGYTF. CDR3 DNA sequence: TGTGCCAGCAGTTCGGGACAGTGGAACCTCTATGGCTACACCTTC.

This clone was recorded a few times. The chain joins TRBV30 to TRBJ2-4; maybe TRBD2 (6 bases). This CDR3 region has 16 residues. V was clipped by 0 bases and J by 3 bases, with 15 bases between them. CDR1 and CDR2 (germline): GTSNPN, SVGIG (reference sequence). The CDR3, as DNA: TGTGCCTGGAGTGTAGTGGGCGGGGACGTCAAAAACATTCAGTACTTC. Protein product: CAWSVVGGDVKNIQYF.

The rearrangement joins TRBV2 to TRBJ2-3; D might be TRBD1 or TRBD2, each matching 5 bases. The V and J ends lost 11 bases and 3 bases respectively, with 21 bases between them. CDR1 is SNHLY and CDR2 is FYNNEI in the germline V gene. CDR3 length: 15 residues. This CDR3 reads CAFLNRDRLTDTQYF. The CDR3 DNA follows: TGTGCCTTCTTAAACCGGGACCGACTGACAGATACGCAGTATTTT.

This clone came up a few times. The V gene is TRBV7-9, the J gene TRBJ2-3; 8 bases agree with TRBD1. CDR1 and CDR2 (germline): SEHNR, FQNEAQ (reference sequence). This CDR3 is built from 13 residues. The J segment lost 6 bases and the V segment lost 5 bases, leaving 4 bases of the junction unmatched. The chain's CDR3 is CASSPGQEDTQYF. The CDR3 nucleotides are TGTGCCAGCAGCCCGGGACAGGAGGATACGCAGTATTTT. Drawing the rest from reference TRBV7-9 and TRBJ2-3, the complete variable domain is DTGVSQNPRHKITKRGQNVTFRCDPISEHNRLYWYRQTLGQGPEFLTYFQNEAQLEKSRLLSDRFSAERPKGSFSTLEIQRTEQGDSAMYLCASSPGQEDTQYFGPGTRLTVL.

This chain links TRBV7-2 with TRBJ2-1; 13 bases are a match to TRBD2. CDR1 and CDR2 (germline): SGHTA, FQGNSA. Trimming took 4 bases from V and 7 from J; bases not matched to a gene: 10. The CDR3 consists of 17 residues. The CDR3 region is CASSSRLTSGGVNEQFF. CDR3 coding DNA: TGTGCCAGCAGCTCGCGTCTCACTAGCGGGGGGGTGAATGAGCAGTTCTTC. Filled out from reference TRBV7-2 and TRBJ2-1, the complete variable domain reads GAGVSQSPSNKVTEKGKDVELRCDPISGHTALYWYRQSLGQGLEFLIYFQGNSAPDKSGLPSDRFSAERTGGSVSTLTIQRTQQEDSAVYLCASSSRLTSGGVNEQFFGPGTRLTVL.

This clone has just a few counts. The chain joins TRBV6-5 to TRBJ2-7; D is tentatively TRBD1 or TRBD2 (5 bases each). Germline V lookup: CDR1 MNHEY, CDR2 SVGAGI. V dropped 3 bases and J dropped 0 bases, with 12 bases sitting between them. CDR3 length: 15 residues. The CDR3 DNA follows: TGTGCCAGCAGTTATGCTGCAGGGAGCTCCTACGAGCAGTACTTC. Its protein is CASSYAAGSSYEQYF.